This TCR beta chain stems from a study of ipilimumab plus nivolumab after autologous stem cell transplantation. Study in general: Myeloma patients were high-risk transplant-naive or relapsed within 3 years of first autologous transplant.

Some clones are missing from TCRdb's copy, which holds only in-frame ones; the method was immunoSEQ multiplex PCR. This table holds 6,000 to 8,000 clones, 85% to 90% found once. V was trimmed by 4 bases and J by 5 bases, leaving 14 bases between them. CDR3 length: 14 amino acids. The germline V gene has CDR1 SGHRS and CDR2 YFSETQ. The source material was PBMCs, sampled in a trial of ipilimumab plus nivolumab as post-transplant consolidation. V is TRBV5-1 and J is TRBJ2-3; tentative D call: TRBD2 (6 bases). The receptor's source is a female donor with multiple myeloma. The CDR3 DNA reads TGCGCCAGCAGCCTGCGGGACTCGGGAGATACGCAGTATTTT. This encodes CASSLRDSGDTQYF.